This T cell receptor beta chain was recorded in a study of T-cell memory formation after mild COVID-19. Study summary: Clusters were largely donor specific.

MiXCR was run by TCRdb on the 5' RACE reads, yielding one entry per CDR3 protein. Of about 560,000 distinct CDR3 sequences in the sample, 17% were seen once. This CDR3 is built from 15 residues. V was shortened by 4 bases and J by 8 bases, with 23 bases between the two germline ends. Germline CDR1 is DFQATT and CDR2 is SNEGSKA (reference sequence). This clonotype was seen more than once but under ten times. The chain joins TRBV20-1 to TRBJ1-1; a weak D match, TRBD1 (5 bases). Sample: PBMCs or a T cell subset sorted from them (not recorded which). The sequence derives from an adult woman who had mild COVID-19 (a few samples of this study predate the infection). Cell type and time point are not known. This CDR3 reads CSAKGLTRTLPEAFF. Here the CDR3 DNA reads TGCAGTGCTAAGGGACTCACCAGGACCCTCCCCGAAGCTTTCTTT.